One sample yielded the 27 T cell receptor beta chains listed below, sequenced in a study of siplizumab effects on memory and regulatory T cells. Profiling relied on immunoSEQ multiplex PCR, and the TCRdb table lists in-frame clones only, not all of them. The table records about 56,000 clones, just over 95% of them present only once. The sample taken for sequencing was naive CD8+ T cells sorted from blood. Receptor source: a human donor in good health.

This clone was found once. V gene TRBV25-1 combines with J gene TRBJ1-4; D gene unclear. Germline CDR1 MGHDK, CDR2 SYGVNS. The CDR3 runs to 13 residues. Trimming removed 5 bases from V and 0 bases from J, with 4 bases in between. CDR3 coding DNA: TGTGCCAGCAGTTCGCCAACTAATGAAAAACTGTTTTTT. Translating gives CASSSPTNEKLFF.

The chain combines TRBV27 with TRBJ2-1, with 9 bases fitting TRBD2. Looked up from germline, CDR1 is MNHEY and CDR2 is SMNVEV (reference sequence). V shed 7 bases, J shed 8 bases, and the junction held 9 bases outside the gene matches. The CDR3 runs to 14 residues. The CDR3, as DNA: TGTGCCAGCACCGCGCGGGAGGGCCTCGATGAGCAGTTCTTC. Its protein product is CASTAREGLDEQFF.

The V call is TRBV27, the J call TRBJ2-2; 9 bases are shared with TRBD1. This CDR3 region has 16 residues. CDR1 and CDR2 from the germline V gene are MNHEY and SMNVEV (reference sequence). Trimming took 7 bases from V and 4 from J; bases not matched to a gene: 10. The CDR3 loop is CASIDGDRVGTGELFF. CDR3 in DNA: TGTGCCAGCATTGACGGGGACAGGGTGGGCACCGGGGAGCTGTTTTTT.

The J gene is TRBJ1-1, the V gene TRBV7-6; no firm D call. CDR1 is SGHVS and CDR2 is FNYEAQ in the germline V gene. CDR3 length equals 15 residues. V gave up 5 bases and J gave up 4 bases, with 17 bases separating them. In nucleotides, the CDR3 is TGTGCCAGCAGCCCGACGACGGGGAGGTCCACTGAAGCTTTCTTT. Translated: CASSPTTGRSTEAFF.

CDR3 coding DNA: TGCGCCAGCAGCTTAGGAGCGGCCGACGAGCAGTACTTC. This sequence encodes CASSLGAADEQYF. This chain links TRBV5-1 with TRBJ2-7; D is possibly TRBD2 (5 bases). Germline-derived CDR1 and CDR2 are SGHRS and YFSETQ. V shed 2 bases and J shed 5 bases, with 11 bases lying between them. There are 13 residues in the CDR3.

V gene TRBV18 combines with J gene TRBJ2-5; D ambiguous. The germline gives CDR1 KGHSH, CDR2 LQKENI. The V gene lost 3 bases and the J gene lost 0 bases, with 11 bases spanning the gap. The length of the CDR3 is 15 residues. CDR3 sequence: CASSPEDTYQETQYF. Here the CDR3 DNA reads TGTGCCAGCTCACCTGAAGACACCTACCAAGAGACCCAGTACTTC.

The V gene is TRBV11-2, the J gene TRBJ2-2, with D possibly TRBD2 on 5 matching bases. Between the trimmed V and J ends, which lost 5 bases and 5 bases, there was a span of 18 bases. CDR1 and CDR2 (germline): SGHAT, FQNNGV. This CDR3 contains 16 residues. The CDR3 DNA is TGTGCCAGCAGCCGACCCCTCGCGGGCGGAACCGGGGAGCTGTTTTTT. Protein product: CASSRPLAGGTGELFF.

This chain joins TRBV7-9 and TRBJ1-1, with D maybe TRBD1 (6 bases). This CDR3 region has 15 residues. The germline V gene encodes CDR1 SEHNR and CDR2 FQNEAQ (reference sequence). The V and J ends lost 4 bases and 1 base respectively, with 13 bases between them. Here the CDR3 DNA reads TGTGCCAGCAGCTCGACCGGGACACCGAACACTGAAGCTTTCTTT. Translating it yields CASSSTGTPNTEAFF.

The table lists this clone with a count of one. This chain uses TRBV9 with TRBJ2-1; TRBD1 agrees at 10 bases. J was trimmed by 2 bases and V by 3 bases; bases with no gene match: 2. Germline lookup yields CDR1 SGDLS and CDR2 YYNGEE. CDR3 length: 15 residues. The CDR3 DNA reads TGTGCCAGCAGCGAGACAGGGGGCCCCTACAATGAGCAGTTCTTC. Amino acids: CASSETGGPYNEQFF.

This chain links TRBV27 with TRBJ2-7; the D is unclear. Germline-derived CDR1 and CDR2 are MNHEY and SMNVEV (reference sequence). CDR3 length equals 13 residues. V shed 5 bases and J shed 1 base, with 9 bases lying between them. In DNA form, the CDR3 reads TGTGCCAGCAGTCGGACCGAATCCTACGAGCAGTACTTC. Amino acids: CASSRTESYEQYF.

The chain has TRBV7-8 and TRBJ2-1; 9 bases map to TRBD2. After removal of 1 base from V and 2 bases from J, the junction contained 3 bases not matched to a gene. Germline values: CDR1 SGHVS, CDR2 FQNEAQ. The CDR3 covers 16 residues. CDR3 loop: CASSLVSSGTYNEQFF. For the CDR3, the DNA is TGTGCCAGCAGCTTAGTTTCTAGCGGGACCTACAATGAGCAGTTCTTC.

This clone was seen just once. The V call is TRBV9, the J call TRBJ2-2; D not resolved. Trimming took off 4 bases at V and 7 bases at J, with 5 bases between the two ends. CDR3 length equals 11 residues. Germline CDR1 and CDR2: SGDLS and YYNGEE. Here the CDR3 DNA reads TGTGCCAGCAGCCCGAACGGGGAGCTGTTTTTT. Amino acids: CASSPNGELFF.

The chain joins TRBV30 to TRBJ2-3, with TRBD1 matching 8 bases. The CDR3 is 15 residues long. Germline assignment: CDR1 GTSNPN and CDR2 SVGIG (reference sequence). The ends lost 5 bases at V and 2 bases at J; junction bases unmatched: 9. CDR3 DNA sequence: TGTGCCTGGGCAGTGGGACAGGATACCACAGATACGCAGTATTTT. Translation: CAWAVGQDTTDTQYF.

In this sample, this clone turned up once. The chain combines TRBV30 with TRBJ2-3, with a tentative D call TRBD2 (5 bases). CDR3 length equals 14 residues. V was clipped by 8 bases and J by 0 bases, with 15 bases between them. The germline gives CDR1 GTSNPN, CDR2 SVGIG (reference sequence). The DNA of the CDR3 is TGTGCCGGTAGGGAAGGCGGGAGCACAGATACGCAGTATTTT. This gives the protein CAGREGGSTDTQYF.

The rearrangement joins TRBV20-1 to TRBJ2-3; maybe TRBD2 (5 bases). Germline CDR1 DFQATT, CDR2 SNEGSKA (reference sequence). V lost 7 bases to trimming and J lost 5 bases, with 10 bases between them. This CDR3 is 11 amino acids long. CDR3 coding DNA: TGCAGTGTACGGGGTGGAGATACGCAGTATTTT. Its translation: CSVRGGDTQYF.

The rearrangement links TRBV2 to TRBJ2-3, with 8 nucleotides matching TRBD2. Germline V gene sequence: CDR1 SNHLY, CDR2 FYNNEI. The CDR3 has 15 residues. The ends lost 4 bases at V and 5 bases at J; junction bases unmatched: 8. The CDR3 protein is CASSAQRELVDTQYF. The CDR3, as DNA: TGTGCCAGCAGTGCCCAGCGGGAGTTGGTAGATACGCAGTATTTT. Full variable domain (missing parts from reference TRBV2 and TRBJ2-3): EPEVTQTPSHQVTQMGQEVILRCVPISNHLYFYWYRQILGQKVEFLVSFYNNEISEKSEIFDDQFSVERPDGSNFTLKIRSTKLEDSAMYFCASSAQRELVDTQYFGPGTRLTVL.

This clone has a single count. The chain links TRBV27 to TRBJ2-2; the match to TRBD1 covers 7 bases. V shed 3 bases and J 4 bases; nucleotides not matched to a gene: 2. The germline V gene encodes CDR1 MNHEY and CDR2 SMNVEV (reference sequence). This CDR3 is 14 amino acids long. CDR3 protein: CASSLGQLTGELFF. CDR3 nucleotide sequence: TGTGCCAGCAGTTTGGGACAGCTCACCGGGGAGCTGTTTTTT.

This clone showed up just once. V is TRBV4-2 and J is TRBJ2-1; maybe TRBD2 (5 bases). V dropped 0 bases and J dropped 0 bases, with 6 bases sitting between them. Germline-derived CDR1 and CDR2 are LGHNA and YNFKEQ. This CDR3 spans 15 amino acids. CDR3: CASSQDGDSYNEQFF. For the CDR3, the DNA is TGTGCCAGCAGCCAAGACGGGGACTCCTACAATGAGCAGTTCTTC.

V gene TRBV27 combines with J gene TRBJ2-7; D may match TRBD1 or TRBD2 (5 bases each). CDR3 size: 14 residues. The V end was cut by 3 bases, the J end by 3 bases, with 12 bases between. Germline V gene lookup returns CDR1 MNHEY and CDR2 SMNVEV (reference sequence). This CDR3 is CASSLLGTNYEQYF. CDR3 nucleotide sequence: TGTGCCAGCAGTTTGCTCGGGACCAACTACGAGCAGTACTTC.

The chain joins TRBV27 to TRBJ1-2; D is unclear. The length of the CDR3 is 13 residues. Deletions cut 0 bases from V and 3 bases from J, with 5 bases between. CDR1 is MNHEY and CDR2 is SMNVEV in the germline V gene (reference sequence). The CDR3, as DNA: TGTGCCAGCAGTTTATCCCGCGACTATGGCTACACCTTC. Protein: CASSLSRDYGYTF.

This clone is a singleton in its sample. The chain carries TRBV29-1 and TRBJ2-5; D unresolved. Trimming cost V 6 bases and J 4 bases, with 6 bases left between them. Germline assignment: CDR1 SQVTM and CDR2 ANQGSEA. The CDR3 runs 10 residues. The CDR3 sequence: CSVQLETQYF. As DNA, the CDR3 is TGCAGCGTACAGTTAGAGACCCAGTACTTC.

CDR3 nucleotides: TGCGCCAGCACCGAAGGGGGGTTAGAGCAGTACTTC. Protein: CASTEGGLEQYF. The V call is TRBV10-2, the J call TRBJ2-7, with D perhaps matching TRBD1 or TRBD2 (6 bases each). V was shortened by 7 bases and J by 7 bases, with 14 bases between the two germline ends. CDR3 length: 12 residues. Germline lookup yields CDR1 WSHSY and CDR2 SAAADI.

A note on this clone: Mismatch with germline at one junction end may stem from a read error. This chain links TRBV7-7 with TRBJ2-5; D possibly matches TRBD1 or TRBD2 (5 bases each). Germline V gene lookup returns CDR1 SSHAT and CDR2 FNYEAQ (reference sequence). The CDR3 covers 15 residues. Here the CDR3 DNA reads TGTGCTAGCAGCCTCAGAGAAGGGACGGCAGAGACCCAGTACTTC. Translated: CASSLREGTAETQYF.

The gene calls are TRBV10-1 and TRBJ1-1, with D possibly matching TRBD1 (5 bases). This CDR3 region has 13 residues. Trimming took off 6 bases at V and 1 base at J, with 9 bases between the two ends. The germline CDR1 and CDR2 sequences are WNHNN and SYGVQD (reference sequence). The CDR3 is CASSQGRNTEAFF. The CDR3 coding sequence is TGCGCCAGCAGCCAGGGACGGAACACTGAAGCTTTCTTT.

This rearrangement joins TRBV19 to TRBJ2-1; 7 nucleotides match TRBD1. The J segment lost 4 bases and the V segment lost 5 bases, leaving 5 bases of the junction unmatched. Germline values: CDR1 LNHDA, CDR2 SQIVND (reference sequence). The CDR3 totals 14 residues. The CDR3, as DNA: TGTGCCAGTAGTCTCGGGACAGATTACAATGAGCAGTTCTTC. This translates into CASSLGTDYNEQFF.

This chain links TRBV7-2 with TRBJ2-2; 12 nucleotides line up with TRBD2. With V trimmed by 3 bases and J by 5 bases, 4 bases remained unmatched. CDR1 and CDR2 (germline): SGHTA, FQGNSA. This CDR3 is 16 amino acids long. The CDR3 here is CASSFRLAGETGELFF. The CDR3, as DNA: TGTGCCAGCAGCTTTCGACTAGCGGGAGAAACCGGGGAGCTGTTTTTT.

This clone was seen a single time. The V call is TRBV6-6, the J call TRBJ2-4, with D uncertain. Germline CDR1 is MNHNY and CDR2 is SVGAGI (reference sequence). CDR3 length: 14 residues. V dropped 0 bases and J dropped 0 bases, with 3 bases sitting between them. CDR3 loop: CASSYSTAKNIQYF. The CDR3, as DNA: TGTGCCAGCAGTTACTCGACAGCCAAAAACATTCAGTACTTC.